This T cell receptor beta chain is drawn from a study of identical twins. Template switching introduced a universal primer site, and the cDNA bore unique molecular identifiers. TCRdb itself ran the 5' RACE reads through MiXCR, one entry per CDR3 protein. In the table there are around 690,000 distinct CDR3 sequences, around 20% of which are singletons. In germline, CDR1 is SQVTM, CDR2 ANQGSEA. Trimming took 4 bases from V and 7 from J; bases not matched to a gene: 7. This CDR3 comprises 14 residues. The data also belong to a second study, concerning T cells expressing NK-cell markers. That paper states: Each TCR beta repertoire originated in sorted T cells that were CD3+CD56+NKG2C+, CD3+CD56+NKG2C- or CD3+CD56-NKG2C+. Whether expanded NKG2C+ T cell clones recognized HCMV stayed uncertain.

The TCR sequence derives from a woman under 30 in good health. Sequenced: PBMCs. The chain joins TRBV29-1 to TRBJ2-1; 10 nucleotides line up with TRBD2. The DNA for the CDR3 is TGCAGCGTTGTAAGGCTAGCGGGAGTTAATGAGCAGTTCTTC. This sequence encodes CSVVRLAGVNEQFF.